What follows describes a single T cell receptor (beta chain). The antigen is not known. This entry is derived from a study of shared clonotypes between healthy human individuals. Replicate PCRs from sorted subsets contained around 200 ng DNA, which is 31,000 or so T cell genomes. The assay was immunoSEQ multiplex PCR, and TCRdb's table has in-frame clones only and misses some. The table lists roughly 2.2 million clones, more than 85% of them singletons, with approximately 0.4% in the top ten. Study-level findings and limits: Clonotypes shared by all four donors outscored non-shared clonotypes in generation probability.

The CD4+ fraction was divided into a CD45RA+ naive subset and a CD45RA-negative memory subset. This CDR3 comprises 13 residues. In germline, CDR1 is SGHTA, CDR2 FQGNSA. V gave up 4 bases and J gave up 16 bases; unmatched junction bases: 10. This TCR derives from a man younger than 35 in good health. Some clones in this sample may be carry-over from other donors' samples. Specimen: naive CD4+ T cells from PBMCs. As to subset: CD45RA+ positively selected. This chain uses TRBV7-2 with TRBJ2-4, with TRBD2 matching 10 bases. The CDR3 protein is CASSSSLAGASYF. The CDR3 DNA reads as TGTGCCAGCAGCTCATCGCTAGCGGGAGCCTCTTACTTC. The full variable domain, rest sourced from reference TRBV7-2 and TRBJ2-4, is GAGVSQSPSNKVTEKGKDVELRCDPISGHTALYWYRQSLGQGLEFLIYFQGNSAPDKSGLPSDRFSAERTGGSVSTLTIQRTQQEDSAVYLCASSSSLAGASYFGAGTRLSVL.